This record covers a single TCR beta chain. Its target is unknown. This sample was taken from a study of vaccination effects on CD4 cells after COVID-19. With 5 bases removed from V and 6 bases from J, the gap between germline ends came to 16 bases. This CDR3 has 14 amino acids. In germline, CDR1 is SGHTA, CDR2 FQGNSA. Study-wide results and caveats: In healthy vaccinees, only 1 of 255 vaccine-induced clones cross-reacted with common cold coronaviruses.

ViraFEST used viral peptide pools to expand antigen-specific CD4+ T cells before sequencing. With around ten days of culture completed, CD4+ T cells were isolated. Two-dose vaccination with either BNT162b2 or mRNA-1273 was given to the participants. For each well, 2 million to 2.5 million PBMC were cultured with 10 IU/ml IL-2 and about 9.9 ug/ml peptides. Days 3 and 7 saw half the medium replaced with IL-2 medium. Repertoires were generated with immunoSEQ multiplex PCR, while TCRdb's copy carries only in-frame clones and drops some. The repertoire holds more than 65,000 clones, with 81% as singletons.

The V call is TRBV7-2, the J call TRBJ1-1; maybe TRBD1 (6 bases). This TCR was recovered from a human donor who received a COVID-19 vaccine. Sequenced material: CD4+ T cells from PBMCs cultured with HCoV-229E spike peptides, taken after COVID-19 vaccination. As DNA, the CDR3 is TGTGCCAGCAGCCCCGGACAGAGCCTTGCTGAAGCTTTCTTT. Encoded protein: CASSPGQSLAEAFF. Drawing the rest from reference TRBV7-2 and TRBJ1-1, the complete variable domain is GAGVSQSPSNKVTEKGKDVELRCDPISGHTALYWYRQSLGQGLEFLIYFQGNSAPDKSGLPSDRFSAERTGGSVSTLTIQRTQQEDSAVYLCASSPGQSLAEAFFGQGTRLTVV.